Presented here are 25 T cell receptor beta chains from one specimen sequenced in a study of regulatory T cells in long-lasting Graves disease. iRepertoire HTBI primers and Arm-PCR of CDR3 regions built TCR beta libraries. TCRdb reprocessed the multiplex PCR reads with MiXCR, giving one entry per CDR3 protein. The table includes roughly 560,000 distinct CDR3 sequences, about 12% detected once. As for time point: newly diagnosed GD, antithyroid drugs for less than 3 months. PBMC-extracted RNA yielded the TCR library. Separately, the same data were catalogued under a study of T cells in Graves' hyperthyroidism and ophthalmopathy.

This material consisted of peripheral blood mononuclear cells (PBMCs), taken at new diagnosis, from a patient treated with antithyroid drugs. The origin of the receptors is a woman in her twenties or thirties with Graves disease.

This chain connects TRBV6-2 or TRBV6-3 to TRBJ2-3; perhaps TRBD2 as D (6 bases). The V end lost 5 bases, the J end lost 1 base, and 13 bases lay between the germline ends. The CDR3 covers 15 residues. CDR1 and CDR2 (germline): MNHEY, SVGEGT. In nucleotides, the CDR3 is TGTGCCAGCAGTGTAGGCGGGATCCGCACAGATACGCAGTATTTT. Protein: CASSVGGIRTDTQYF.

A few counts support this clonotype. The rearrangement uses TRBV27 and TRBJ2-2, with 12 bases lining up with TRBD2. Germline CDR1 and CDR2: MNHEY and SMNVEV (reference sequence). The CDR3 is made up of 17 amino acids. Germline trimming cut 7 bases from V and 1 base from J; bases unmatched to any gene: 7. The DNA of the CDR3 is TGTGCCAGCAACCGACTAGCGGGAGTCATGAACACCGGGGAGCTGTTTTTT. It is translated as CASNRLAGVMNTGELFF.

This clonotype was observed many times. The chain is built from TRBV11-2 and TRBJ1-5; D not resolved. The CDR3 has 13 amino acids. V gave up 4 bases and J gave up 4 bases, with 8 bases separating them. Germline values: CDR1 SGHAT, CDR2 FQNNGV. The CDR3 DNA sequence: TGTGCCAGCAGCTGGGATAGAAATCAGCCCCAGCATTTT. Protein: CASSWDRNQPQHF.

The V call is TRBV29-1, the J call TRBJ2-3; possibly TRBD2 for D (5 bases). Trimming left V 2 bases short and J 1 base short, with 10 bases between. CDR1 is SQVTM and CDR2 is ANQGSEA in the germline V gene. The CDR3 consists of 14 residues. CDR3 loop: CSVELAWRTDTQYF. For the CDR3, the DNA is TGCAGCGTTGAACTAGCTTGGCGCACAGATACGCAGTATTTT.

The V gene is TRBV20-1, the J gene TRBJ1-2; no clear D gene. The germline V and J ends were trimmed by 0 bases and 5 bases, with 10 bases remaining between them. Germline CDR1 DFQATT, CDR2 SNEGSKA (reference sequence). CDR3 length equals 13 residues. The CDR3 protein is CSARDSPTYGYTF. CDR3 bases: TGCAGTGCTAGAGATAGCCCCACTTATGGCTACACCTTC.

The table lists this clonotype with many counts. CDR3 sequence (DNA): TGCAGTGCTTTAGACAGGGACGGTGAAAAACTGTTTTTT. Protein: CSALDRDGEKLFF. This sequence joins TRBV20-1 and TRBJ1-4, with 7 bases matching TRBD1. The ends lost 5 bases at V and 7 bases at J; junction bases unmatched: 7. Looked up from germline, CDR1 is DFQATT and CDR2 is SNEGSKA (reference sequence). The CDR3 is made up of 13 amino acids.

This clonotype has ten or more counts. V gene TRBV20-1 combines with J gene TRBJ1-4; D is unresolved. The CDR3 runs 14 residues. The germline gives CDR1 DFQATT, CDR2 SNEGSKA (reference sequence). V shed 0 bases and J shed 2 bases, with 7 bases lying between them. CDR3: CSAREANTNEKLFF. For the CDR3, the DNA is TGCAGTGCTAGAGAAGCGAACACTAATGAAAAACTGTTTTTT.

Only a few counts were recorded for this clonotype. This sequence joins TRBV7-9 and TRBJ1-2; perhaps TRBD1 as D (6 bases). The CDR3 spans 12 residues. The germline V gene encodes CDR1 SEHNR and CDR2 FQNEAQ (reference sequence). The V gene lost 7 bases and the J gene lost 6 bases, with 12 bases spanning the gap. For the CDR3, the DNA is TGTGCCAGCACCCGGACAGAGGATGGCTACACCTTC. Translation: CASTRTEDGYTF.

This clonotype was found many times. The V gene is TRBV29-1, the J gene TRBJ2-1; the D gene could be TRBD1 or TRBD2 (6 bases each). The CDR3 length is 15 residues. Germline V gene data show CDR1 as SQVTM and CDR2 as ANQGSEA. V was pared by 6 bases and J by 0 bases, with 15 bases between. The CDR3 here is CSVIGGPNSYNEQFF. CDR3 DNA: TGCAGCGTGATCGGGGGCCCAAACTCCTACAATGAGCAGTTCTTC.

In its sample, this clonotype was seen a few times. The chain carries TRBV19 and TRBJ2-7; no reliable D call. Per germline, CDR1 LNHDA and CDR2 SQIVND (reference sequence). The CDR3 length is 14 residues. V was trimmed by 10 bases and J by 1 base, leaving 17 bases between them. The CDR3 region is CANQDQKKSYEQYF. Written as DNA, the CDR3 is TGTGCCAACCAAGACCAGAAAAAGTCCTACGAGCAGTACTTC.

This clonotype has a count of ten or more. This chain joins TRBV6-5 and TRBJ1-1; possibly TRBD1 for D (5 bases). The germline CDR1 and CDR2 sequences are MNHEY and SVGAGI. This CDR3 contains 14 residues. Trimming cost V 2 bases and J 2 bases, with 9 bases left between them. The CDR3 here is CASSYTGTNTEAFF. CDR3 nucleotide sequence: TGTGCCAGCAGTTACACCGGGACTAACACTGAAGCTTTCTTT.

CDR3 loop: CASSGPLQQFF. The DNA for the CDR3 is TGTGCCAGCAGTGGCCCCCTTCAGCAGTTCTTC. V and J are TRBV25-1 and TRBJ2-1; the D is unclear. The germline V and J ends were trimmed by 4 bases and 11 bases, with 9 bases remaining between them. This CDR3 is built from 11 residues. Germline V gene lookup returns CDR1 MGHDK and CDR2 SYGVNS.

This clonotype was picked up many times. The rearrangement uses TRBV20-1 and TRBJ1-2; tentative D call: TRBD1 (6 bases). V was pared by 0 bases and J by 8 bases, with 16 bases between. This CDR3 is built from 14 residues. Germline lookup yields CDR1 DFQATT and CDR2 SNEGSKA (reference sequence). In DNA, the CDR3 is TGCAGTGCTAGAGATGCACAGGGAGAGGAGGGCTACACCTTC. It encodes CSARDAQGEEGYTF.

The chain has TRBV30 and TRBJ2-2; no firm D call. V was clipped by 0 bases and J by 8 bases, with 13 bases between them. Looked up from germline, CDR1 is GTSNPN and CDR2 is SVGIG (reference sequence). The length of the CDR3 is 14 residues. For the CDR3, the DNA is TGTGCCTGGAGTGTAGCCGGACCTACAGGGGAGCTGTTTTTT. This gives the protein CAWSVAGPTGELFF.

This clonotype was recorded many times. This chain joins TRBV7-9 and TRBJ2-3; unclear D gene. CDR3 size: 15 residues. V lost 2 bases, J lost 0 bases, and 9 bases lay in between. Germline V gene sequence: CDR1 SEHNR, CDR2 FQNEAQ (reference sequence). This CDR3 reads CASSLRSTSTDTQYF. For the CDR3, the DNA is TGTGCCAGCAGCTTAAGGTCTACTAGCACAGATACGCAGTATTTT.

This clonotype was picked up many times. The J gene is TRBJ2-5, the V gene TRBV3-1; 11 bases fit TRBD1. In germline, CDR1 is LGHDT, CDR2 YNNKEL (reference sequence). The V and J ends lost 3 bases and 5 bases, in that order; junction bases with no gene match: 2. CDR3 length equals 14 residues. DNA for the CDR3: TGTGCCAGCAGCCAGGACAGGGGGCGTGAGACCCAGTACTTC. Translation gives CASSQDRGRETQYF.

This clonotype was counted ten times or more. The DNA of the CDR3 is TGTGCCAGCAGCTTATCAGGGGGCTTGTCCTACGAGCAGTACTTC. Translated, it gives CASSLSGGLSYEQYF. V and J are TRBV7-9 and TRBJ2-7, with 8 bases fitting TRBD1. With 2 bases clipped from V and 1 base from J, the junction kept 4 bases outside the gene matches. CDR3 length: 15 amino acids. From germline, CDR1 is SEHNR and CDR2 FQNEAQ (reference sequence).

This clonotype has a count of ten or more. V gene TRBV19 combines with J gene TRBJ2-1; D is undetermined. The ends were cut back, 1 base at V and 5 bases at J, with 3 bases in the middle. CDR1 is LNHDA, CDR2 SQIVND, per germline (reference sequence). CDR3 size: 12 residues. The CDR3 sequence: CASSIVDNEQFF. The CDR3 DNA is TGTGCCAGTAGTATAGTCGACAATGAGCAGTTCTTC.

This clonotype was observed once. A much larger clonotype is one base distant, so this may be a read error. The chain has TRBV6-5 and TRBJ2-5; 7 nucleotides agree with TRBD2. The CDR3 is 14 amino acids. CDR1 MNHEY and CDR2 SVGAGI come from the germline V gene. The CDR3 sequence: CDSSLRELRETQYF. The CDR3 DNA reads as TGTGACAGCAGTTTGCGGGAGCTTAGGGAGACCCAGTACTTC.

Of note for this clonotype: A read error may be the cause here, since a much bigger clone is one base away. The chain's CDR3 is CARGSMLAYNEQFF. CDR3 DNA sequence: TGTGCCAGAGGATCTATGCTAGCCTACAATGAGCAGTTCTTC. The rearrangement joins TRBV28 to TRBJ2-1; D gene uncertain. The V end lost 9 bases, the J end lost 2 bases, and 14 bases lay between the germline ends. CDR3 length equals 14 residues. Germline-derived CDR1 and CDR2 are MDHEN and SYDVKM.

At least ten counts were recorded for this clonotype. V is TRBV6-1 and J is TRBJ2-5; 12 bases agree with TRBD2. This CDR3 contains 21 residues. V shed 5 bases, J shed 4 bases, and the junction held 23 bases outside the gene matches. Germline V gives CDR1 MNHNS, CDR2 SASEGT. Here the CDR3 DNA reads TGTGCCAGCAGTCAACCGATTCATCGACTAGCGGGAGTTAAATTGGGAGAGACCCAGTACTTC. As protein: CASSQPIHRLAGVKLGETQYF.

Many counts were recorded for this clonotype. CDR3 loop: CASSGRRSTDTQYF. In nucleotides, the CDR3 is TGTGCCAGTAGTGGGCGCCGGTCGACAGATACGCAGTATTTT. This sequence joins TRBV19 and TRBJ2-3, with D uncertain. V lost 5 bases and J lost 3, with 12 bases in between. The CDR3 extends over 14 amino acids. Per germline, CDR1 LNHDA and CDR2 SQIVND (reference sequence).

This clonotype was recorded at least ten times. This chain uses TRBV30 with TRBJ1-5; 7 positions agree with TRBD1. In germline, CDR1 is GTSNPN, CDR2 SVGIG (reference sequence). There are 14 residues in the CDR3. Unmatched junction bases numbered 6, after V lost 3 bases and J lost 4 bases. The CDR3 nucleotides are TGTGCCTGGAGACCACAGGGGAGAAATCAGCCCCAGCATTTT. Amino acid sequence: CAWRPQGRNQPQHF.

In its sample, this clonotype was seen many times. The V and J genes are TRBV2 and TRBJ2-3, with 10 bases that match TRBD2. Germline CDR1 reads SNHLY; CDR2 reads FYNNEI. V lost 3 bases, J lost 8 bases, and 11 bases stayed unmatched. CDR3 size: 16 residues. The DNA for the CDR3 is TGTGCCAGCAGTGAGTCTGGACTAGCGGAGAGGGGTACGCAGTATTTT. As protein: CASSESGLAERGTQYF.

Turning to this clonotype: This may arise from a read error, as a much more abundant clone is one base away. J is TRBJ2-1 and V is TRBV5-1, with D uncertain. The length of the CDR3 is 13 residues. In germline, CDR1 is SGHRS, CDR2 YFSETQ. V was cut by 1 base and J by 6 bases, with 8 bases left in between. The CDR3 bases are TGCGCCAGCAGCTTGTCGACGGCCAATGAGCAGTTCTTC. Protein sequence: CASSLSTANEQFF.